The 8 T cell receptor beta chains below were found in one sample sequenced in a study of cytomegalovirus exposure and HLA in healthy donors. This PCR relied on a set of 60 Vbeta primers and 13 Jbeta primers. Repertoires were generated with immunoSEQ multiplex PCR, while TCRdb's copy carries only in-frame clones and drops some. The sample has about 130,000 clones, approximately 61% seen once. Sequenced sample: PBMCs. These receptors were taken from a human donor in good health.

The J gene is TRBJ1-4, the V gene TRBV5-5; D gene unclear. The V end lost 4 bases, the J end lost 4 bases, and 11 bases lay between the germline ends. The CDR3 sequence is 14 residues long. CDR1 and CDR2 (germline): SGHKS, YYEKEE (reference sequence). The DNA for the CDR3 is TGTGCCAGCAGCCCGGACTGGATTAATGAAAAACTGTTTTTT. Its translation is CASSPDWINEKLFF.

This chain links TRBV21-1 with TRBJ2-7; no check of the table's D call, TRBD1, against the DNA was made. TRBV21-1 is tagged as a pseudogene. The CDR3 spans 15 residues. CDR3 sequence (DNA): TGTGCCAGCAGCACCCGGGACAGGGGAACCTACGAGCAGTACTTC. Translated: CASSTRDRGTYEQYF.

V gene TRBV28 combines with J gene TRBJ2-1; 7 bases are a match to TRBD2. The CDR3 covers 20 residues. Trimming took 7 bases from V and 1 from J; bases not matched to a gene: 22. Germline V CDR1 and CDR2: MDHEN, SYDVKM. Written as DNA, the CDR3 is TGTGCCAGCATTCCCGGGGCGGGAGCCCGACCACCACCATCCTACAATGAGCAGTTCTTC. This encodes CASIPGAGARPPPSYNEQFF.

This clone was counted only a few times. J is TRBJ2-6 and V is TRBV9; 7 bases line up with TRBD1. J was trimmed by 1 base and V by 2 bases; bases with no gene match: 6. The CDR3 consists of 17 residues. Germline V lookup: CDR1 SGDLS, CDR2 YYNGEE. CDR3 nucleotides: TGTGCCAGCAGCGTGGACGTACAGGGGTCTGGGGCCAACGTCCTGACTTTC. Protein: CASSVDVQGSGANVLTF.

This clone was found a few times. V usage is TRBV18 and J usage is TRBJ2-7, with D possibly being TRBD1 (5 bases). CDR3 size: 13 residues. Germline V gene sequence: CDR1 KGHSH, CDR2 LQKENI. V gave up 4 bases and J gave up 5 bases, with 12 bases separating them. The CDR3 reads CASSRRQIDEQYF. The DNA for the CDR3 is TGTGCCAGCTCACGAAGACAGATCGACGAGCAGTACTTC.

This chain connects TRBV10-2 to TRBJ2-1; a possible D gene is TRBD2 (6 bases). The CDR3 has 17 amino acids. Germline V lookup: CDR1 WSHSY, CDR2 SAAADI. Trimming removed 5 bases from V and 4 bases from J, with 21 bases in between. This CDR3 reads CASSSPRVTRVYNEQFF. CDR3 in DNA: TGCGCCAGCAGTTCACCTAGGGTGACTAGAGTATACAATGAGCAGTTCTTC.

This sequence joins TRBV29-1 and TRBJ1-1; D might be TRBD1 (6 bases). The V and J ends lost 6 bases and 1 base respectively, with 12 bases between them. The CDR3 runs to 13 residues. Looked up from germline, CDR1 is SQVTM and CDR2 is ANQGSEA. CDR3 protein: CSVGDTRNTEAFF. The CDR3 DNA reads TGCAGCGTGGGGGACACACGGAACACTGAAGCTTTCTTT.

This clone turned up a few times. V gene TRBV6-1 combines with J gene TRBJ2-2; no firm D call. V lost 6 bases and J 2 bases, leaving 4 bases between the germline ends. The CDR3 consists of 12 residues. Germline CDR1 MNHNS, CDR2 SASEGT. In nucleotides, the CDR3 is TGTGCCAGCAGCCGTAACACCGGGGAGCTGTTTTTT. Protein product: CASSRNTGELFF.